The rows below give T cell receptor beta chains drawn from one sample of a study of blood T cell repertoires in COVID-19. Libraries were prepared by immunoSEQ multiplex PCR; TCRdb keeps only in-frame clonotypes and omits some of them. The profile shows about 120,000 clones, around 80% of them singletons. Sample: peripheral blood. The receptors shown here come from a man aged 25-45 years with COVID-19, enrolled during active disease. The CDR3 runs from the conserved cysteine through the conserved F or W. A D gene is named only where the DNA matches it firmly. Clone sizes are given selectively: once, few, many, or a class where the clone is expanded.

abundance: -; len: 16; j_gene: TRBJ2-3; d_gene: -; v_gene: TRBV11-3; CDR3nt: TGTGCCAGCAGCCTCAGACAGGGACTGAGCACAGATACGCAGTATTTT; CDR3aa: CASSLRQGLSTDTQYF
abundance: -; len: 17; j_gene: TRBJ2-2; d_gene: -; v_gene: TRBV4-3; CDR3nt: TGCGCCAGCAGCCAAGATCGTGGGGGCGCCAACACCGGGGAGCTGTTTTTT; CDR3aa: CASSQDRGGANTGELFF
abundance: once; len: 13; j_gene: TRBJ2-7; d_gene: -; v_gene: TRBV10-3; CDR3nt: TGTGCCGTAAGGGACACGAGCTCCTACGAGCAGTACTTC; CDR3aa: CAVRDTSSYEQYF
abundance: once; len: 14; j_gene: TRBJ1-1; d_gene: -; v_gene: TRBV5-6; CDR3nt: TGTGCCAGCAGCCTACAGGGTTCGAACACTGAAGCTTTCTTT; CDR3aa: CASSLQGSNTEAFF
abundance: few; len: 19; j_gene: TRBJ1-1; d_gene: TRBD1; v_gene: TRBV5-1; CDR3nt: TGCGCCAGCAGCTTGGAACCGGGGGCAGGGGGCGCGGGGAACACTGAAGCTTTCTTT; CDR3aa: CASSLEPGAGGAGNTEAFF
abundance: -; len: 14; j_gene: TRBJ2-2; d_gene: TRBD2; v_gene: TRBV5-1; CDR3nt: TGCGCCAGCAGCACCACTAGCGAGATCGGGGAGCTGTTTTTT; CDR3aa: CASSTTSEIGELFF
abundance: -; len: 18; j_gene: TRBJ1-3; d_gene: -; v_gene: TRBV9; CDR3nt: TGTGCCAGCAGCTCAACCCGGGACACCGGACACTCTGGAAACACCATATATTTT; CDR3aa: CASSSTRDTGHSGNTIYF
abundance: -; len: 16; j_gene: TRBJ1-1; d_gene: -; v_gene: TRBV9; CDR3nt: TGTGCCAGCAGCCCGCAACCGACACCGAGCAACACTGAAGCTTTCTTT; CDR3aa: CASSPQPTPSNTEAFF
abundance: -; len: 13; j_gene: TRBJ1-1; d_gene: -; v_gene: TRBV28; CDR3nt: TGTGCCAGCAGTTTGGAGTGGAACACTGAAGCTTTCTTT; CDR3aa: CASSLEWNTEAFF
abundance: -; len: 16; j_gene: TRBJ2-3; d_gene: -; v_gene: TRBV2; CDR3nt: TGTGCCAGCACGGACTACCTCCCCGAATCAACAGATACGCAGTATTTT; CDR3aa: CASTDYLPESTDTQYF
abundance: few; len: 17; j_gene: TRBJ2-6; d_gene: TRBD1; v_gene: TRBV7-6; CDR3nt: TGTGCCAGCAGCTTATCCCCAGGGGGCTCAGGGGCCAACGTCCTGACTTTC; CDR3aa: CASSLSPGGSGANVLTF